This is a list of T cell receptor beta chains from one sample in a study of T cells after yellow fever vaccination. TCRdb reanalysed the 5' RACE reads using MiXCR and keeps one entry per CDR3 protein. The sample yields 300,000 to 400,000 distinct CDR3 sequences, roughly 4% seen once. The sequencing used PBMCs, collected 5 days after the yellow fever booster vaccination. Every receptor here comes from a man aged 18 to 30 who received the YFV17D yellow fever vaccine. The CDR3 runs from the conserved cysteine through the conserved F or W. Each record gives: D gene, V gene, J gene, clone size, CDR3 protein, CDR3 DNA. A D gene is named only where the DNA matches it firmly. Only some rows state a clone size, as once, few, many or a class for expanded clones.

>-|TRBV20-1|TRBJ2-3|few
CSATAGVPRTDTQYF
TGCAGTGCAACCGCAGGGGTGCCCCGCACAGATACGCAGTATTTT
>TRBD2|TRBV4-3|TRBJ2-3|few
CASSYLSGGPTDTQYF
TGCGCCAGCAGCTACCTTTCGGGGGGACCCACAGATACGCAGTATTTT
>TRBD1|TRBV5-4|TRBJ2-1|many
CASSLDRGSREQFF
TGTGCCAGCAGCCTGGACAGGGGAAGTCGTGAGCAGTTCTTC
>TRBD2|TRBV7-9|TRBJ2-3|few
CASSSGTSGAITDTQYF
TGTGCCAGCAGCTCCGGGACTAGCGGGGCGATCACAGATACGCAGTATTTT
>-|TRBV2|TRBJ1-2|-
CAEGALTEGYTF
TGTGCAGAAGGGGCGCTGACGGAGGGCTACACCTTC
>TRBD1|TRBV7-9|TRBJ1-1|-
CASSGGTANLEAFF
TGTGCCAGCAGCGGCGGGACAGCTAACCTTGAAGCTTTCTTT
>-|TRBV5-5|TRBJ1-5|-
CASSLGDGNQPQHF
TGTGCCAGCAGCTTGGGGGACGGGAATCAGCCCCAGCATTTT
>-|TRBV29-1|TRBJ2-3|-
CSVTGGTPWFEVDTQYF
TGCAGCGTTACCGGTGGGACTCCATGGTTTGAAGTGGATACGCAGTATTTT
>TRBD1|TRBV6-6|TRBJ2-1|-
CASSYRDSRYNEQFF
TGTGCCAGCAGTTATAGGGACAGCCGATACAATGAGCAGTTCTTC
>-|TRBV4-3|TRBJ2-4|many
CASSQGRGRYIQYF
TGCGCCAGCAGCCAAGGTAGAGGTCGGTACATTCAGTACTTC
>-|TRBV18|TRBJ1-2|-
CASSPGRTDGYTF
TGTGCCAGCTCACCAGGGAGGACAGATGGCTACACCTTC
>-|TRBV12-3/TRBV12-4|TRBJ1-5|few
CASSLVPQPQHF
TGTGCCAGCAGTTTAGTCCCTCAGCCCCAGCATTTT
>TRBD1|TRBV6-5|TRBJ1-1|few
CASSYRSTGTGSNEAFF
TGTGCCAGCAGTTACCGTTCAACCGGGACAGGATCAAATGAAGCTTTCTTT
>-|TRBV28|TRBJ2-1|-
CASGDRVHNEQFF
TGTGCCAGCGGGGATAGGGTCCACAATGAGCAGTTCTTC
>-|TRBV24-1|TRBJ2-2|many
CATSVGGNTGELFF
TGTGCCACCAGTGTTGGGGGGAACACCGGGGAGCTGTTTTTT
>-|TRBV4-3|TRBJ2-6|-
CASSSARGSTGANVLTF
TGCGCCAGCAGCTCAGCTAGGGGGTCTACTGGGGCCAACGTCCTGACTTTC
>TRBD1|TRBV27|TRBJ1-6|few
CASSLGTGFTPLHF
TGTGCCAGCAGTTTGGGGACAGGGTTCACGCCCCTCCACTTT
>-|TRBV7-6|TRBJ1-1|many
CASSLAPGEDEAFF
TGTGCCAGCAGCTTAGCACCCGGAGAGGATGAAGCTTTCTTT
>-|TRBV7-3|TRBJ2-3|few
CASSRGGRVPDTQYF
TGTGCCAGCAGCCGCGGCGGACGAGTCCCAGATACGCAGTATTTT
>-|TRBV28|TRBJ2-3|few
CASTRGDRRTDTQYF
TGTGCCAGCACCCGAGGGGACCGTCGCACAGATACGCAGTATTTT
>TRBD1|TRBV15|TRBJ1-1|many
CATSRPQDRENTEAFF
TGTGCCACCAGCAGACCCCAGGACAGGGAGAACACTGAAGCTTTCTTT
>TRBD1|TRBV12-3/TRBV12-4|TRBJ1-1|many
CASSSGQGITEAFF
TGTGCCAGCAGTTCCGGACAGGGTATCACTGAAGCTTTCTTT
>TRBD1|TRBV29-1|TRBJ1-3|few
CSGSLQGGNTIYF
TGCAGCGGGTCCCTACAGGGGGGAAACACCATATATTTT
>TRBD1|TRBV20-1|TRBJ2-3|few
CSARDGTGVDTQYF
TGCAGTGCTAGAGACGGGACAGGGGTAGATACGCAGTATTTT
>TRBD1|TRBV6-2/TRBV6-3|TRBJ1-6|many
CASSYSTGSSYNSPLHF
TGTGCCAGCAGTTACTCGACAGGGAGCTCCTATAATTCACCCCTCCACTTT
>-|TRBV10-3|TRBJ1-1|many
CAISETENTEAFF
TGTGCCATCAGTGAGACCGAGAACACTGAAGCTTTCTTT
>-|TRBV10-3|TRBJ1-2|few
CAIRDTVISWSYGYTF
TGTGCCATCAGAGACACGGTGATTTCTTGGAGCTATGGCTACACCTTC
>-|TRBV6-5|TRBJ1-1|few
CASSYEGSTEAFF
TGTGCCAGCAGTTACGAAGGTAGCACTGAAGCTTTCTTT
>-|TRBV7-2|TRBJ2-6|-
CASSFIRGAPGANVLTF
TGTGCCAGCAGCTTTATCCGGGGGGCCCCTGGGGCCAACGTCCTGACTTTC
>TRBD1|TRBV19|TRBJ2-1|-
CASSNHRGYNEQFF
TGTGCCAGTAGTAACCACAGGGGGTACAATGAGCAGTTCTTC
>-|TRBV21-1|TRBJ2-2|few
CASTPKAPGPFTGELFF
TGTGCCAGCACTCCCAAAGCCCCAGGACCGTTCACCGGGGAGCTGTTTTTT
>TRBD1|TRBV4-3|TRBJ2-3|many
CASSSTLPGQGRHTQYF
TGCGCCAGCAGCTCAACCCTACCGGGACAGGGGAGACATACGCAGTATTTT
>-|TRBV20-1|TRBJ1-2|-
CSARDHYSTIGYTF
TGCAGTGCTAGAGATCACTACAGTACTATTGGCTACACCTTC
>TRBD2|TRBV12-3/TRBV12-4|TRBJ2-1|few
CASRPAGTSGSNEQFF
TGTGCCAGCAGACCCGCCGGGACTAGCGGGTCTAATGAGCAGTTCTTC
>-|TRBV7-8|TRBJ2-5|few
CASSFLDRGQETQYF
TGTGCCAGCAGCTTTCTCGACCGGGGACAAGAGACCCAGTACTTC
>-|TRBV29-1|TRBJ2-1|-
CSGKDPSSYNEQFF
TGCAGCGGAAAAGACCCGAGCTCCTACAATGAGCAGTTCTTC
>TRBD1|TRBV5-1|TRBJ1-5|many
CASSGGTDNQPQHF
TGCGCCAGCAGCGGAGGGACAGACAATCAGCCCCAGCATTTT
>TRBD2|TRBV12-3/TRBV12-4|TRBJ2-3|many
CASSRDWASGGATDTQYF
TGTGCCAGCAGTCGCGACTGGGCTAGCGGGGGGGCTACAGATACGCAGTATTTT
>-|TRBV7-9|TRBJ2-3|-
CASSLDLGADTQYF
TGTGCCAGCAGCTTAGATCTTGGAGCAGATACGCAGTATTTT
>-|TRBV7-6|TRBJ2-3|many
CASSPDQRALNTDTQYF
TGTGCCAGCAGCCCGGACCAGCGGGCGTTAAACACAGATACGCAGTATTTT